Here is one T cell receptor beta chain with its context. Authors' processing steps: Using reference gene primer amplification, nucleated cell counts were estimated. Libraries were prepared by immunoSEQ multiplex PCR; TCRdb keeps only in-frame clonotypes and omits some of them. That table is the source of V, J and clone size, and D and trimming were worked out from the DNA. The data show about 35,000 clones, with 75% to 90% seen just once and roughly 9.8% held by the top ten. The sample comes from a study of blood T cell repertoires in COVID-19. Across the whole study: Samples of COVID-19 (acute and convalescent) were obtained from the United States, Italy and Spain. PBMCs, B-cell-depleted T cells, or T cells were the source of the cDNA or gDNA that made up the material.

This CDR3 is 16 amino acids long. Germline-derived CDR1 and CDR2 are SGHRS and YFSETQ. Trimming took off 4 bases at V and 7 bases at J, with 20 bases between the two ends. The TCR comes from a human donor in a cohort sampled during active COVID-19. The V gene is TRBV5-1, the J gene TRBJ1-4; D might be TRBD1 (5 bases). Sequenced sample: peripheral blood. Here the CDR3 DNA reads TGCGCCAGCAGCCCCGTAGGAGGGGATGATCGTGAAAAACTGTTTTTT. Translation gives CASSPVGGDDREKLFF.